These 19 T cell receptor beta chains originate from one sample sequenced in a study of T cells in Graves' hyperthyroidism and ophthalmopathy. RNA transcripts served as the template for amplifying TCR beta CDR3 regions. First-round RT-PCR with HTBI primers amplified the TCR CDR3 region. TCRdb analysed the multiplex PCR reads with MiXCR anew, one entry per CDR3 protein. The sample yields a few hundred thousand distinct CDR3 sequences, 15% to 18% seen once. Sequencing was carried out using blood. Receptors were obtained from a woman aged 18-30 years with Graves' hyperthyroidism.

This clonotype was recorded at least ten times. The rearrangement joins TRBV18 to TRBJ1-2; D is undetermined. Germline-derived CDR1 and CDR2 are KGHSH and LQKENI. The V end was cut by 0 bases, the J end by 2 bases, with 10 bases between. CDR3 size: 15 residues. The CDR3: CASSPPLSENYGYTF. The DNA of the CDR3 is TGTGCCAGCTCACCACCCCTATCGGAGAACTATGGCTACACCTTC. The whole variable domain, remainder taken from reference TRBV18 and TRBJ1-2, is NAGVMQNPRHLVRRRGQEARLRCSPMKGHSHVYWYRQLPEEGLKFMVYLQKENIIDESGMPKERFSAEFPKEGPSILRIQQVVRGDSAAYFCASSPPLSENYGYTFGSGTRLTVV.

This clonotype was counted between two and nine times. The V call is TRBV11-1, the J call TRBJ1-1; a possible D gene is TRBD1 (5 bases). Looked up from germline, CDR1 is SGHAT and CDR2 is FQDESV (reference sequence). Trimming removed 10 bases from V and 3 bases from J, with 15 bases in between. This CDR3 spans 13 amino acids. CDR3 sequence (DNA): TGTGCCATATTGGGGGGTACGGACACTGAAGCTTTCTTT. The encoded protein is CAILGGTDTEAFF.

In its sample, this clonotype was seen many times. The CDR3 here is CSARGGSDTQYF. In DNA form, the CDR3 reads TGCAGTGCTAGGGGGGGTTCAGATACGCAGTATTTT. This chain uses TRBV20-1 with TRBJ2-3; D may be TRBD2 (6 bases). CDR1 is DFQATT, CDR2 SNEGSKA, per germline (reference sequence). The CDR3 loop spans 12 amino acids. Trimming shortened V by 3 bases and J by 4 bases, and 8 bases separated the two germline ends.

There are many counts of this clonotype. The chain employs TRBV3-1 and TRBJ1-1, with unresolved D. The CDR3 covers 12 residues. V lost 1 base and J 7 bases, leaving 7 bases between the germline ends. Germline values: CDR1 LGHDT, CDR2 YNNKEL (reference sequence). DNA for the CDR3: TGTGCCAGCAGCCAAGCTGAATATGAAGCTTTCTTT. It encodes CASSQAEYEAFF.

This clonotype was recorded only once. This sequence joins TRBV19 and TRBJ2-7, with TRBD1 identical over 9 bases. J gave up 4 bases and V 9 bases, and 10 bases lay outside the gene matches. From germline, CDR1 is LNHDA and CDR2 SQIVND (reference sequence). The CDR3 is made up of 14 amino acids. The chain's CDR3 is CASRDRAKSYEQYF. The CDR3 nucleotides read TGTGCCAGCCGGGACAGGGCGAAGTCGTACGAGCAGTACTTC.

This clonotype was picked up one time. The chain recombines TRBV20-1 with TRBJ1-2, with TRBD1 identical over 9 bases. CDR1 and CDR2 from the germline V gene are DFQATT and SNEGSKA (reference sequence). There are 17 residues in the CDR3. Losses at the gene ends were 6 bases for V and 3 bases for J; bases not matched to a gene: 17. The CDR3 DNA is TGCAGTGCCCCGGCCACAGGGGGCCCCAGTGGGGACTATGGCTACACCTTC. This gives the protein CSAPATGGPSGDYGYTF.

This clonotype was detected many times. The chain has TRBV2 and TRBJ1-2; D ambiguous. V was pared by 3 bases and J by 0 bases, with 5 bases between. This CDR3 has 13 amino acids. The germline V gene encodes CDR1 SNHLY and CDR2 FYNNEI. In DNA, the CDR3 is TGTGCCAGCAGTGAGGCCCCTAACTATGGCTACACCTTC. Translated, it gives CASSEAPNYGYTF.

This clonotype has at least ten counts. The chain links TRBV29-1 to TRBJ2-5; D is unclear. This CDR3 spans 13 amino acids. Germline V CDR1 and CDR2: SQVTM, ANQGSEA. V was clipped by 7 bases and J by 4 bases, with 16 bases between them. CDR3 amino acids: CSGRQAGRETQYF. In DNA form, the CDR3 reads TGCAGCGGCCGGCAGGCAGGACGAGAGACCCAGTACTTC.

This clonotype showed up many times. This chain connects TRBV6-1 to TRBJ2-3; unclear D gene. CDR1 is MNHNS and CDR2 is SASEGT in the germline V gene. CDR3 length equals 12 residues. The ends were cut back, 6 bases at V and 5 bases at J, with 9 bases in the middle. CDR3 residues: CASRGFGDTQYF. In nucleotides, the CDR3 is TGTGCCAGCAGGGGTTTTGGAGATACGCAGTATTTT.

The V and J genes are TRBV28 and TRBJ2-7, with 8 bases aligning to TRBD1. Germline lookup yields CDR1 MDHEN and CDR2 SYDVKM. CDR3 length: 14 amino acids. J gave up 2 bases and V 5 bases, and 5 bases lay outside the gene matches. CDR3 region: CASSPRTGTYEQYF. The CDR3, as DNA: TGTGCCAGCAGTCCGCGGACAGGGACCTACGAGCAGTACTTC.

The chain links TRBV27 to TRBJ2-1; 14 bases fit TRBD2. The CDR3 has 16 amino acids. V gave up 1 base and J gave up 8 bases; unmatched junction bases: 4. Germline CDR1 is MNHEY and CDR2 is SMNVEV (reference sequence). The CDR3: CASSLFPGLAGDEQFF. In nucleotides, the CDR3 is TGTGCCAGCAGTTTATTCCCGGGACTAGCGGGAGATGAGCAGTTCTTC.

In DNA, the CDR3 is TGTGCCTGGGGGGGGCTAGCGGGGGCTAGGTACAATGAGCAGTTCTTC. It is translated as CAWGGLAGARYNEQFF. The chain couples TRBV30 to TRBJ2-1; TRBD2 matches at 10 bases. The CDR3 has 16 amino acids. CDR1 and CDR2 (germline): GTSNPN, SVGIG (reference sequence). The ends lost 5 bases at V and 4 bases at J; junction bases unmatched: 11.

This clonotype was counted a few times. The chain joins TRBV6-9 to TRBJ2-1; 14 nucleotides agree with TRBD2. Looked up from germline, CDR1 is MNHGY and CDR2 is SVAAGI. With 5 bases clipped from V and 4 bases from J, the junction kept 4 bases outside the gene matches. This CDR3 contains 16 residues. The CDR3 nucleotides are TGTGCCAGCAGTCTAAGACTAGCGGGAGGGTACAATGAGCAGTTCTTC. Translation gives CASSLRLAGGYNEQFF.

At least ten counts were recorded for this clonotype. The CDR3 nucleotides read TGTGCCAGCAGCTTAGGACAGGAAAACATTCAGTACTTC. This gives the protein CASSLGQENIQYF. V and J are TRBV11-2 and TRBJ2-4; the D gene is possibly TRBD1 (6 bases). Deletions cut 1 base from V and 5 bases from J, with 6 bases between. This CDR3 is 13 amino acids long. In germline, CDR1 is SGHAT, CDR2 FQNNGV.

This sequence joins TRBV6-2 or TRBV6-3 and TRBJ1-3; D gene unclear. Per the germline V gene, CDR1 is MNHEY and CDR2 is SVGEGT. V lost 0 bases to trimming and J lost 0 bases, with 6 bases between them. The CDR3 runs 15 residues. The CDR3 reads CASSYSWNSGNTIYF. In DNA, the CDR3 is TGTGCCAGCAGTTACTCGTGGAACTCTGGAAACACCATATATTTT.

A few counts support this clonotype. V and J are TRBV18 and TRBJ1-2; 7 bases fit TRBD1. J gave up 3 bases and V 6 bases, and 10 bases lay outside the gene matches. Per the germline V gene, CDR1 is KGHSH and CDR2 is LQKENI. This CDR3 has 15 amino acids. The CDR3 reads CASSPNRDSYYGYTF. In DNA, the CDR3 is TGTGCCAGCTCTCCCAATCGGGACAGCTACTATGGCTACACCTTC.

The J gene is TRBJ2-5, the V gene TRBV7-9; tentatively, D is TRBD1 or TRBD2 (6 bases each). The CDR3 spans 15 residues. The germline CDR1 and CDR2 sequences are SEHNR and FQNEAQ (reference sequence). V was cut by 1 base and J by 5 bases, with 14 bases left in between. DNA for the CDR3: TGTGCCAGCAGCTTAGAATTCGGGGGCTCGGAGACCCAGTACTTC. This sequence encodes CASSLEFGGSETQYF.

Comments on this clonotype: A much more abundant neighbour one base away suggests this may be a read error. The V call is TRBV7-8, the J call TRBJ2-2; D might be TRBD1 or TRBD2, each matching 5 bases. V lost 5 bases and J 5 bases, leaving 15 bases between the germline ends. The CDR3 runs to 15 residues. Germline loops: CDR1 SGHVS, CDR2 FQNEAQ. The CDR3 DNA reads as TGTGCCAGCAGCCGAGGGGCTAGCAGTACCGGGGAGCTGTTTTTT. Its protein product is CASSRGASSTGELFF.

This clonotype has just a few counts. The chain couples TRBV19 to TRBJ1-6; a weak D match, TRBD1 (5 bases). The CDR3 spans 12 residues. Germline V gene sequence: CDR1 LNHDA, CDR2 SQIVND (reference sequence). The V end was cut by 8 bases, the J end by 5 bases, with 7 bases between. CDR3 in DNA: TGTGCCAGTCGACAGAATAATTCACCCCTCCACTTT. Translation: CASRQNNSPLHF. Full variable domain (outside the CDR3, taken from reference TRBV19 and TRBJ1-6): DGGITQSPKYLFRKEGQNVTLSCEQNLNHDAMYWYRQDPGQGLRLIYYSQIVNDFQKGDIAEGYSVSREKKESFPLTVTSAQKNPTAFYLCASRQNNSPLHFGNGTRLTVT.